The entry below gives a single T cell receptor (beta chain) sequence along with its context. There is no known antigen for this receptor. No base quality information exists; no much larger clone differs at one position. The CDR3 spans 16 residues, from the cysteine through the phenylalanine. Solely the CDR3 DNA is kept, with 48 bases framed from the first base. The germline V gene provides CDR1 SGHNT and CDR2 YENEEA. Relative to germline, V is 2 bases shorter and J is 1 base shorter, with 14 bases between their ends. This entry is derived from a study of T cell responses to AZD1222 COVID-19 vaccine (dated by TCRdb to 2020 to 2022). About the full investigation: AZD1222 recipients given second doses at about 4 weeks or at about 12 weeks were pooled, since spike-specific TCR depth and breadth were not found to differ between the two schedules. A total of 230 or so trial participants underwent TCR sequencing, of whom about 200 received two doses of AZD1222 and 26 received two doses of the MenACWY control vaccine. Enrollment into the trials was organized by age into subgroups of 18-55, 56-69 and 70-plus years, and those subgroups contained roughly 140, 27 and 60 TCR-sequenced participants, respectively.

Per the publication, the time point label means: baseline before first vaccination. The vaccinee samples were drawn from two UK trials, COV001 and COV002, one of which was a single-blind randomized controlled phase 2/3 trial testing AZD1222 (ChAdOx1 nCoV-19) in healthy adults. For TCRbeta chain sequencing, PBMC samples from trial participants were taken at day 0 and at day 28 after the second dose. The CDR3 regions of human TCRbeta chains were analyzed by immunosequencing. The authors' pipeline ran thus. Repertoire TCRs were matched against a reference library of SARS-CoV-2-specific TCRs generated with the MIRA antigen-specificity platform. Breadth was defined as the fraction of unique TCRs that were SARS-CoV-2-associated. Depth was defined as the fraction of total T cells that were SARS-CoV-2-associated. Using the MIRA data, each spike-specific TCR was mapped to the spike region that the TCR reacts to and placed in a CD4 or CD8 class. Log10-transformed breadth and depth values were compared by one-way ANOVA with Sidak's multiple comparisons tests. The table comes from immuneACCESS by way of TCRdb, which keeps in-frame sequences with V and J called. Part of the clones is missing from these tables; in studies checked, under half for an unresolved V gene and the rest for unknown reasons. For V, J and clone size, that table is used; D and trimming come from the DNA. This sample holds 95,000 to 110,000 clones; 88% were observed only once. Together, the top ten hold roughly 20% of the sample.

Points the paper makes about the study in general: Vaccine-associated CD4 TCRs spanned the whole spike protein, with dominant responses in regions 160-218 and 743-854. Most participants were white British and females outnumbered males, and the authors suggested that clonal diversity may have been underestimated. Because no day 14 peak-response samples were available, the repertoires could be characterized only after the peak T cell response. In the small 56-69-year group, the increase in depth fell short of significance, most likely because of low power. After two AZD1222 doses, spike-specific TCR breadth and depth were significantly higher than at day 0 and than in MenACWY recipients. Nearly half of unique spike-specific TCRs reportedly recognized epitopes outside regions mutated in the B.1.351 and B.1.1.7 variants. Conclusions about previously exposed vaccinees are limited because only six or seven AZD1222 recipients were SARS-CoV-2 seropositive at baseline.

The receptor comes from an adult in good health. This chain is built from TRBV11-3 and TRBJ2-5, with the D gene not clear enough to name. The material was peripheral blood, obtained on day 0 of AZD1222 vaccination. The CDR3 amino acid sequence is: CASSLFLWPAQETQYF. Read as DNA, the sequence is TGTGCCAGCAGCTTATTCCTATGGCCAGCCCAAGAGACCCAGTACTTC.